The clone carrying this TCR beta chain was seen a handful of times. PCR was performed using 60 Vbeta and 13 Jbeta primers. Clones were sequenced by immunoSEQ multiplex PCR, and TCRdb holds only the in-frame ones, with some missing. This sample has about 110,000 clones; over 60% occur once, and the top ten carry just under 3%. This entry comes from a study of cytomegalovirus exposure and HLA in healthy donors. The CDR3 loop spans 11 amino acids. Germline V lookup: CDR1 MNHNS, CDR2 SASEGT. Trimming stripped 10 bases from V and 11 bases from J, with 17 bases between. The chain has TRBV6-1 and TRBJ1-1; tentatively, D is TRBD1 (5 bases). Sequenced input: PBMCs. The TCR sequence derives from a woman aged 60-75 years in good health and CMV-seropositive. This chain's CDR3 is CATNPGLRAFF. The CDR3 bases are TGTGCCACGAACCCGGGACTCCGTGCTTTCTTT.